The clone carrying this T cell receptor beta chain appeared many times. Its specificity is not known. Amplified TCR beta CDR3 regions derived from RNA transcripts. A set of HTBI primers served as the primers for a first-round RT-PCR of the TCR CDR3. TCRdb recomputed calls from the multiplex PCR reads with MiXCR, one row per CDR3 protein. This table has hundreds of thousands of distinct CDR3 sequences, around 16% appearing once. Hyperthyroidism patients were newly diagnosed, had disease duration under 2 months, and were aged 18 to 65 years. The CDR3 covers 16 residues. J was trimmed by 5 bases and V by 4 bases; bases with no gene match: 10. CDR1 is MNHNS, CDR2 SASEGT, per germline. This sample was included in a study of T cells in Graves' hyperthyroidism and ophthalmopathy. Whole-study context: Before any treatment, at initial diagnosis, peripheral blood was collected. Study observations and caveats: Ophthalmopathy was model-predicted a median roughly 6.3 months pre-onset. Blood also carried most thyroid clonotypes expanded above 0.001.

The TCR comes from a young woman with Graves' hyperthyroidism that later progressed to Graves' ophthalmopathy. This chain connects TRBV6-1 to TRBJ2-3; 9 bases are shared with TRBD1. Sequenced sample: blood. The CDR3 loop is CASSVGGTGGVDTQYF. Written as DNA, the CDR3 is TGTGCCAGCAGTGTTGGTGGAACAGGGGGCGTAGATACGCAGTATTTT.